These 8 T cell receptor beta chains were all obtained from the same sample, sequenced in a study of blood T cells in healthy people across ages (dated by TCRdb to 2014 to 2015). The library was produced with 5' RACE. The run used an Illumina HiSeq 2500. A second 7 to 11 cycle PCR used a sample-barcoded 5' primer and a J-beta primer mix. Using fastp at Q25 and MiXCR, TCRdb reprocessed the public reads and kept productive beta chains. CDR3 protein duplicates are merged, each entry listing the most common genes and DNA. This sample comprises around 1.7 million distinct CDR3 sequences, 28% of them detected only once. The ten largest account for over 7% of the sample. The sequenced sample was blood. These TCRs come from a woman in her 30s in good health.

This clonotype showed up many times. V usage is TRBV20-1 and J usage is TRBJ2-7; D could derive from TRBD1 or TRBD2 (9 bases each). V was pared by 4 bases and J by 6 bases, with 19 bases between. Germline assignment: CDR1 DFQATT and CDR2 SNEGSKA (reference sequence). The CDR3 extends over 14 amino acids. CDR3 sequence reads: CSAIRREGQGEQYF. The CDR3 DNA sequence: TGCAGTGCTATTAGGCGGGAGGGACAGGGCGAGCAGTACTTC.

The gene calls are TRBV6-6 and TRBJ2-3, with 7 bases matching TRBD1. CDR3 length: 15 amino acids. Trimming cost V 6 bases and J 6 bases; bases outside gene matches: 12. CDR1 MNHNY and CDR2 SVGAGI come from the germline V gene (reference sequence). Here the CDR3 reads CASSSQQGFTDTQYF. CDR3 nucleotides: TGTGCCAGCAGCTCCCAACAGGGGTTCACGGATACGCAGTATTTT.

This chain connects TRBV11-1 to TRBJ2-6; D not certain. The V gene lost 3 bases and the J gene lost 2 bases, with 11 bases spanning the gap. The CDR3 covers 16 residues. Germline CDR1 and CDR2: SGHAT and FQDESV (reference sequence). The CDR3, as DNA: TGTGCCAGCAGCTTCGACGTGACAACTGGGGCCAACGTCCTGACTTTC. It codes for CASSFDVTTGANVLTF.

The J gene is TRBJ1-2, the V gene TRBV5-5, with a weak D call TRBD1 (6 bases). There are 13 residues in the CDR3. Trimming pared 4 bases from V and 3 bases from J, leaving 10 bases between. Germline CDR1 reads SGHKS; CDR2 reads YYEKEE (reference sequence). In DNA form, the CDR3 reads TGTGCCAGCAGCATACAGGGCGACTATGGCTACACCTTC. Translating it yields CASSIQGDYGYTF. The whole variable domain, filled in from reference TRBV5-5 and TRBJ1-2, reads DAGVTQSPTHLIKTRGQQVTLRCSPISGHKSVSWYQQVLGQGPQFIFQYYEKEERGRGNFPDRFSARQFPNYSSELNVNALLLGDSALYLCASSIQGDYGYTFGSGTRLTVV.

In its sample, this clonotype was seen a few times. V and J are TRBV3-1 and TRBJ2-1, with 7 bases aligning to TRBD2. V was clipped by 8 bases and J by 10 bases; unmatched bases: 5. This CDR3 comprises 11 residues. Germline loops: CDR1 LGHDT, CDR2 YNNKEL (reference sequence). The CDR3 DNA sequence: TGTGCCAGCGATGGAGCGGGAGAGCAGTTCTTC. Amino acids: CASDGAGEQFF.

This clonotype was seen a handful of times. The chain joins TRBV12-3 or TRBV12-4 to TRBJ2-6, with D perhaps matching TRBD1 or TRBD2 (5 bases each). The CDR3 has 18 amino acids. V dropped 1 base and J dropped 0 bases, with 13 bases sitting between them. CDR3 DNA: TGTGCCAGCAGTTTAGGGGACGGAATCAGCTCTGGGGCCAACGTCCTGACTTTC. It encodes CASSLGDGISSGANVLTF.

This clonotype was detected many times. The chain joins TRBV29-1 to TRBJ2-7, with D perhaps TRBD2 (5 bases). Germline lookup yields CDR1 SQVTM and CDR2 ANQGSEA. The V end lost 7 bases, the J end lost 2 bases, and 15 bases lay between the germline ends. This CDR3 has 13 amino acids. The CDR3 region has the DNA TGCAGCGCCCAACTAGTCTCCCCCTACGAGCAGTACTTC. Translated: CSAQLVSPYEQYF.

The chain carries TRBV2 and TRBJ1-1, with D perhaps TRBD1 (5 bases). CDR1 and CDR2 (germline): SNHLY, FYNNEI. The CDR3 spans 14 residues. V lost 4 bases and J lost 7, with 16 bases in between. The CDR3 bases are TGTGCCAGCAGTGCGGGACTCCTTGAGGGTGAAGCTTTCTTT. It yields the protein CASSAGLLEGEAFF. The entire variable domain, with the rest obtained from reference TRBV2 and TRBJ1-1, is as follows: EPEVTQTPSHQVTQMGQEVILRCVPISNHLYFYWYRQILGQKVEFLVSFYNNEISEKSEIFDDQFSVERPDGSNFTLKIRSTKLEDSAMYFCASSAGLLEGEAFFGQGTRLTVV.